This TCR beta chain was captured in a study of shared clonotypes between healthy human individuals. Study-wide findings and caveats: Memory subsets had estimated richness that was generally smaller than that of naive subsets.

This table comes from immunoSEQ multiplex PCR, and its TCRdb copy is limited to in-frame clones, with some not included. The sample includes some 2.4 million clones, over 85% seen only once; the top ten take 0.36%. V was clipped by 6 bases and J by 3 bases; unmatched bases: 7. Per the germline V gene, CDR1 is MNHEY and CDR2 is SMNVEV (reference sequence). CDR3 size: 15 residues. Remarks on this clone: The antigen is undetermined.

The TCR was taken from a man aged 18 to 29 in good health. Some clones in this sample may be carry-over from other donors' samples. Sequenced input: naive CD4+ T cells from PBMCs. Regarding subset: CD45RA+ positively selected. V usage is TRBV27 and J usage is TRBJ1-5; 8 bases map to TRBD1. CDR3 sequence reads: CASRGDRSYNQPQHF. The CDR3, as DNA: TGTGCCAGCAGAGGGGACAGGTCGTACAATCAGCCCCAGCATTTT.